This T cell receptor beta chain was retrieved from a study of control samples from healthy donors and cancer patients (dated by TCRdb to the early 2020s). From a lookup of the germline V gene, CDR1 and CDR2 are SNHLY and FYNNEI. The CDR3 numbers 16 residues from cysteine through phenylalanine. Only the CDR3 DNA is retained, 48 bases long and in frame from the first base. The junction shows trimming of 4 bases on V and 6 bases on J, and the gene matches do not reach 6 bases of it. Preparation of the library involved the immunoSEQ multiplex PCR assay. TCRdb obtained this table from immuneACCESS and retained in-frame rearrangements with V and J assigned. These tables miss some clones; where compared with another copy, unresolved V genes account for less than half of the shortfall, and the remainder is unexplained. This sample comprises 150,000 to 200,000 clones, 90% to 95% of them detected only once. The leading ten clones occupy 1.2% to 1.5% of the sample.

About this clone itself: Its target antigen remains unknown. Base qualities are missing; no much larger clone stands one base away.

Sequencing was done on a sample of blood. The TCR originated in a man aged 30 to 45 in good health. The V gene is TRBV2 and the J gene is TRBJ1-6, with TRBD1 matching 10 junction bases. The encoded CDR3 is CASSGRRDRGNSPLHF. The nucleotide sequence is given as TGTGCCAGCAGTGGCCGACGGGACAGGGGTAATTCACCCCTCCACTTT.